This T cell receptor (beta chain) stems from a study of T cell responses to AZD1222 COVID-19 vaccine. Study observations and caveats: There were mostly white British donors and more females than males, and clonal diversity was possibly underestimated.

Concerning this clone itself: Its antigen is not known.

TCRdb's table, derived via immunoSEQ multiplex PCR, lists solely in-frame clones and lacks some. The data contain 80,000 or so clones, roughly 80% of them singletons. V lost 0 bases to trimming and J lost 0 bases, with 9 bases between them. The germline V gene encodes CDR1 SGHTA and CDR2 FQGNSA. This CDR3 spans 15 amino acids. The sequence derives from an adult in good health. The V and J genes are TRBV7-2 and TRBJ2-7; D is possibly TRBD2 (5 bases). The sample was peripheral blood, taken on day 0 of AZD1222 vaccination. The CDR3 protein is CASSLAPGSSYEQYF. As DNA, the CDR3 is TGTGCCAGCAGCTTAGCCCCGGGGAGCTCCTACGAGCAGTACTTC.